This T cell receptor (beta chain) is from a study of blood T cell repertoires in COVID-19. About the study: Both acute and convalescent COVID-19 samples were obtained from the United States, Italy and Spain. T cells, B-cell-depleted T cells, or PBMCs provided the cDNA or gDNA that served as material.

Germline loops: CDR1 LGHDT, CDR2 YNNKEL (reference sequence). The CDR3 has 16 residues. V shed 1 base and J shed 9 bases, with 19 bases lying between them. As processed by the authors: By means of reference gene primer amplification, nucleated cell counts were estimated. Assay: immunoSEQ multiplex PCR; the TCRdb copy retains only in-frame clones and omits some. V, J and clone size are taken as reported in that table, and D and trimming were inferred from the DNA itself. The data show 150,000 to 200,000 clones, about 80% seen once. The rearrangement joins TRBV3-1 (or the pseudogene TRBV3-2) to TRBJ2-4; the D gene is possibly TRBD1 (5 bases). The TCR originated in a woman older than 75 with acute or convalescent COVID-19. The specimen was peripheral blood. In DNA, the CDR3 is TGTGCCAGCAGCCAAGGTCATGGGGCCTCGCTGGGCATTCAGTACTTC. It encodes CASSQGHGASLGIQYF.